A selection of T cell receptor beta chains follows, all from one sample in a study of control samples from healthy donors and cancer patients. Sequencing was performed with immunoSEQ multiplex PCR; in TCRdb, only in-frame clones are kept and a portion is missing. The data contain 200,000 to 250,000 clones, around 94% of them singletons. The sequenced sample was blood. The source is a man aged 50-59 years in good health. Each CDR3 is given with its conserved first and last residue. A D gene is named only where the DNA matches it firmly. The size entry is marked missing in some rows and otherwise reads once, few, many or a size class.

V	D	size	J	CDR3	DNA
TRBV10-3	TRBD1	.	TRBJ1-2	CAITQDRGNGYTF	TGTGCCATCACCCAGGACAGGGGGAATGGCTACACCTTC
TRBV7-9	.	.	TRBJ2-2	CASSLSTNTGELFF	TGTGCCAGCAGCTTATCTACGAACACCGGGGAGCTGTTTTTT
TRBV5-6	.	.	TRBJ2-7	CASSLTPGRPGDEQYF	TGTGCCAGCAGCTTGACCCCGGGCCGGCCCGGGGACGAGCAGTACTTC
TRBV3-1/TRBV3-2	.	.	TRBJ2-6	CASSQDPRTTGANVLTF	TGTGCCAGCAGCCAGGACCCGAGGACAACTGGGGCCAACGTCCTGACTTTC
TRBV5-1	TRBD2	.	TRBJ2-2	CASSLASGGPGELFF	TGCGCCAGCAGCTTGGCTAGCGGGGGCCCCGGGGAGCTGTTTTTT
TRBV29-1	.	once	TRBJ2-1	CSVEGQGGSYNEQFF	TGCAGCGTTGAGGGGCAGGGTGGGTCCTACAATGAGCAGTTCTTC
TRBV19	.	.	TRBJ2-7	CASSSQGPYSWYEQYF	TGTGCCAGTAGTTCCCAGGGGCCATACTCTTGGTACGAGCAGTACTTC
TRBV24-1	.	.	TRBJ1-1	CATRHRVVDTEAFF	TGTGCCACCAGACACAGGGTTGTGGACACTGAAGCTTTCTTT
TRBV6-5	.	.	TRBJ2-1	CASSISYYNEQFF	TGTGCCAGCAGCATCAGCTACTACAATGAGCAGTTCTTC
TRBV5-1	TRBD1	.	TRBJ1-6	CASKETGINSPLHF	TGCGCCAGCAAAGAGACAGGGATTAATTCACCCCTCCACTTT
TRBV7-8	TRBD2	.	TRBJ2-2	CASSWGGAPTGELFF	TGTGCCAGCAGCTGGGGAGGGGCCCCCACCGGGGAGCTGTTTTTT
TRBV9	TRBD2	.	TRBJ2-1	CASSVLTSGVWNEQFF	TGTGCCAGCAGCGTCCTGACTAGCGGGGTATGGAATGAGCAGTTCTTC
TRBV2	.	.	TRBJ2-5	CASSQTYTGETQYF	TGTGCCAGCAGCCAAACCTACACGGGAGAGACCCAGTACTTC
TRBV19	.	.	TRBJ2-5	CASSILAGGKTQYF	TGTGCCAGTAGTATTTTGGCAGGGGGGAAGACCCAGTACTTC
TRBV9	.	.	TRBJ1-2	CASSVDGGANYGYTF	TGTGCCAGCAGCGTAGACGGAGGGGCTAACTATGGCTACACCTTC
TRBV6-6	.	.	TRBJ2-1	CASSFQGGNEQFF	TGTGCCAGCAGTTTCCAGGGGGGCAATGAGCAGTTCTTC
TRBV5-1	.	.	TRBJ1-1	CASSLMGGLGTEAFF	TGCGCCAGCAGCTTGATGGGGGGCTTGGGCACTGAAGCTTTCTTT
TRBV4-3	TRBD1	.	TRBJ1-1	CASSQAGTVNTEAFF	TGCGCCAGCAGCCAAGCTGGGACAGTCAACACTGAAGCTTTCTTT
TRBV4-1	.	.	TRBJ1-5	CASSQDAPDSYQPQHF	TGCGCCAGCAGCCAAGATGCCCCGGACAGCTATCAGCCCCAGCATTTT
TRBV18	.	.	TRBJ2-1	CASSTGGSDNEQFF	TGTGCCAGCTCCACCGGGGGTAGCGACAATGAGCAGTTCTTC
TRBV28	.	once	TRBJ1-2	CASSLETIGYGYTF	TGTGCCAGCAGTTTAGAAACGATCGGCTATGGCTACACCTTC
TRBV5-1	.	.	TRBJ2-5	CASSSQGYQETQYF	TGCGCCAGCAGCTCACAGGGTTACCAAGAGACCCAGTACTTC
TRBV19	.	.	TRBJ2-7	CASSLAITYEQYF	TGTGCCAGTAGTTTGGCTATAACCTACGAGCAGTACTTC
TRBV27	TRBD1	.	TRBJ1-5	CASSGDREHQPQHF	TGTGCCAGCAGTGGGGACAGGGAGCATCAGCCCCAGCATTTT
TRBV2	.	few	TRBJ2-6	CASIQGGAGANVLTF	TGTGCCAGCATTCAGGGCGGCGCTGGGGCCAACGTCCTGACTTTC
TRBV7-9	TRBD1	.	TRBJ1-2	CASSLGSGQGGNGYTF	TGTGCCAGCAGCTTAGGTTCTGGACAGGGGGGCAATGGCTACACCTTC
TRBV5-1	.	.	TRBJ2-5	CASSSGTVQETQYF	TGCGCCAGCAGCTCCGGGACCGTTCAAGAGACCCAGTACTTC
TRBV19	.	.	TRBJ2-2	CASTGPPLNTGELFF	TGTGCCAGTACGGGACCCCCCTTGAACACCGGGGAGCTGTTTTTT
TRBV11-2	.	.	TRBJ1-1	CASSLVGGNTEAFF	TGTGCCAGCAGCTTAGTTGGGGGGAACACTGAAGCTTTCTTT